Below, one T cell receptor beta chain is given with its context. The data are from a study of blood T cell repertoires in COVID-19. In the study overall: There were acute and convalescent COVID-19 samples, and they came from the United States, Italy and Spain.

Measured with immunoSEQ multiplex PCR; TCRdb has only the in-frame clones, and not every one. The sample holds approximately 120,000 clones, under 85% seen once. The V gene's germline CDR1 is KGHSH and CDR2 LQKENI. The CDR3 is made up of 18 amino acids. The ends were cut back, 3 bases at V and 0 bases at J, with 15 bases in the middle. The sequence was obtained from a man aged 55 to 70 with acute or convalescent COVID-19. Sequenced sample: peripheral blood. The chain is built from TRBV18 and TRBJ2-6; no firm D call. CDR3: CASSPVAVLGSGANVLTF. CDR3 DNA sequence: TGTGCCAGCTCACCCGTGGCCGTCCTTGGCTCTGGGGCCAACGTCCTGACTTTC. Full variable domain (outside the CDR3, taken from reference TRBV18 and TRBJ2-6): NAGVMQNPRHLVRRRGQEARLRCSPMKGHSHVYWYRQLPEEGLKFMVYLQKENIIDESGMPKERFSAEFPKEGPSILRIQQVVRGDSAAYFCASSPVAVLGSGANVLTFGAGSRLTVL.